A selection of T cell receptor beta chains follows, all from one sample in a study of T cell responses to AZD1222 COVID-19 vaccine. Clones were sequenced by immunoSEQ multiplex PCR, and TCRdb holds only the in-frame ones, with some missing. This sample has 170,000 or so clones, with about 85% found just once. The source material was peripheral blood, sampled on day 0 of AZD1222 vaccination. The receptor source for this set is an adult in good health. Both conserved end residues are part of each CDR3. The order of the fields is clone size, D gene, V gene, J gene, CDR3 DNA, CDR3 protein. A D gene is named only where the DNA matches it firmly. A clone size is listed for some rows: how often the clone was seen (once, few, many), or a class if it is expanded.

abundance: .
d_gene: .
v_gene: TRBV28
j_gene: TRBJ2-7
CDR3nt: TGTGCCAGCAGTCAGACACCTAGAACCTACGAGCAGTACTTC
CDR3aa: CASSQTPRTYEQYF

abundance: .
d_gene: .
v_gene: TRBV3-1/TRBV3-2
j_gene: TRBJ2-2
CDR3nt: TGTGCCAGCAGCCAGAAAAAAACAGGAGGGGACACCGGGGAGCTGTTTTTT
CDR3aa: CASSQKKTGGDTGELFF

abundance: .
d_gene: .
v_gene: TRBV3-1/TRBV3-2
j_gene: TRBJ2-2
CDR3nt: TGTGCCAGCAGCCCCCACGGAACGGCCGGGTCTAACACCGGGGAGCTGTTTTTT
CDR3aa: CASSPHGTAGSNTGELFF

abundance: .
d_gene: .
v_gene: TRBV28
j_gene: TRBJ1-2
CDR3nt: TGTGCCAGCAGACGGACTGGTGGTGGCTACACCTTC
CDR3aa: CASRRTGGGYTF

abundance: .
d_gene: .
v_gene: TRBV11-2
j_gene: TRBJ2-6
CDR3nt: TGTGCCAGCAGCTTAGTGACGGGATCGACTGGGGCCAACGTCCTGACTTTC
CDR3aa: CASSLVTGSTGANVLTF

abundance: .
d_gene: TRBD2
v_gene: TRBV6-5
j_gene: TRBJ2-5
CDR3nt: TGTGCCAGCAGCCGCGGACTAGGGGAGACCCAGTACTTC
CDR3aa: CASSRGLGETQYF

abundance: .
d_gene: .
v_gene: TRBV28
j_gene: TRBJ2-1
CDR3nt: TGTGCCACCCTATCCCTTGCCAGCGGTTCCTACAATGAGCAGTTCTTC
CDR3aa: CATLSLASGSYNEQFF

abundance: .
d_gene: TRBD2
v_gene: TRBV7-3
j_gene: TRBJ2-1
CDR3nt: TGTGCCAGCAGCTTAGTCTTGGCGGGAGGTAGGGTTGAGCAGTTCTTC
CDR3aa: CASSLVLAGGRVEQFF

abundance: .
d_gene: TRBD2
v_gene: TRBV5-1
j_gene: TRBJ2-5
CDR3nt: TGCGCCAGCAGCCCAAATAGCGGGACTCGGGAGACCCAGTACTTC
CDR3aa: CASSPNSGTRETQYF

abundance: once
d_gene: TRBD1
v_gene: TRBV5-6
j_gene: TRBJ1-1
CDR3nt: TGTGCCAGCAGCCTGCCAGAGGGACAGTTGAACACTGAAGCTTTCTTT
CDR3aa: CASSLPEGQLNTEAFF

abundance: once
d_gene: TRBD2
v_gene: TRBV5-5
j_gene: TRBJ2-1
CDR3nt: TGTGCCAGCAGCTTGCCCTGGACTAGCGGGAGGGTAGGTCAGCAGTTCTTC
CDR3aa: CASSLPWTSGRVGQQFF

abundance: .
d_gene: .
v_gene: TRBV6-5
j_gene: TRBJ2-7
CDR3nt: TGTGCCAGCACCCGAGAGAGACTGCAGTACTTC
CDR3aa: CASTRERLQYF

abundance: .
d_gene: TRBD1
v_gene: TRBV19
j_gene: TRBJ2-5
CDR3nt: TGTGCCAGTAGTATAGATAAAGGACAGGGGCAAGAGACCCAGTACTTC
CDR3aa: CASSIDKGQGQETQYF

abundance: .
d_gene: TRBD2
v_gene: TRBV5-4
j_gene: TRBJ2-2
CDR3nt: TGTGCCAGCAGATCGACTAGCGGGAGGGCCGGAGGTGGGGAGCTGTTTTTT
CDR3aa: CASRSTSGRAGGGELFF

abundance: .
d_gene: TRBD1
v_gene: TRBV20-1
j_gene: TRBJ1-1
CDR3nt: TGCAGTGCTGAGCAGGGGGCTGAAGCTTTCTTT
CDR3aa: CSAEQGAEAFF

abundance: .
d_gene: .
v_gene: TRBV28
j_gene: TRBJ1-5
CDR3nt: TGTGCCAGCAGTTTAAAGTTGTCAGGGGTTTACAATCAGCCCCAGCATTTT
CDR3aa: CASSLKLSGVYNQPQHF

abundance: .
d_gene: TRBD1
v_gene: TRBV6-5
j_gene: TRBJ2-1
CDR3nt: TGTGCCAGCAGTTATCGGGACAGGGTTAACAATGAGCAGTTCTTC
CDR3aa: CASSYRDRVNNEQFF

abundance: .
d_gene: .
v_gene: TRBV6-5
j_gene: TRBJ2-7
CDR3nt: TGTGCCAGCAGCGCGACTCTCCAGGGAGAGCAGTACTTC
CDR3aa: CASSATLQGEQYF

abundance: .
d_gene: .
v_gene: TRBV5-6
j_gene: TRBJ1-2
CDR3nt: TGTGCCAGCAGCTTGGCTGGGAACAGGTTCTATGGCTACACCTTC
CDR3aa: CASSLAGNRFYGYTF

abundance: once
d_gene: .
v_gene: TRBV12-3/TRBV12-4
j_gene: TRBJ2-7
CDR3nt: TGTGCCAGCAGCCCCCCCGGCAAATACGAGCAGTACTTC
CDR3aa: CASSPPGKYEQYF

abundance: .
d_gene: TRBD2
v_gene: TRBV29-1
j_gene: TRBJ2-7
CDR3nt: TGCAGCGTTCTACCCGGGACTAGCGGGAGGGCCTCCTACGAGCAGTACTTC
CDR3aa: CSVLPGTSGRASYEQYF

abundance: .
d_gene: .
v_gene: TRBV27
j_gene: TRBJ1-3
CDR3nt: TGTGCCAGCAGTAAGAATTCTGGAAACACCATATATTTT
CDR3aa: CASSKNSGNTIYF

abundance: few
d_gene: .
v_gene: TRBV19
j_gene: TRBJ1-5
CDR3nt: TGTGCCAGTAGTATAGATCGGATCGGGGGGCGCCAGCCCCAGCATTTT
CDR3aa: CASSIDRIGGRQPQHF

abundance: .
d_gene: .
v_gene: TRBV29-1
j_gene: TRBJ1-1
CDR3nt: TGCAGCGTTGGTTTAGGCCGGGAAGCTTTCTTT
CDR3aa: CSVGLGREAFF

abundance: .
d_gene: TRBD1
v_gene: TRBV25-1
j_gene: TRBJ2-5
CDR3nt: TGTGCCAGCAGTGAACTGGGACAGCTCCAAGAGACCCAGTACTTC
CDR3aa: CASSELGQLQETQYF

abundance: .
d_gene: .
v_gene: TRBV5-1
j_gene: TRBJ1-1
CDR3nt: TGCGCCAGCAGCTTACCGGGAGGAGGGTTAGGCACTGAAGCTTTCTTT
CDR3aa: CASSLPGGGLGTEAFF

abundance: once
d_gene: .
v_gene: TRBV6-6
j_gene: TRBJ1-2
CDR3nt: TGTGCCAGCAGTTACGGTGGGGATTACTATGGCTACACCTTC
CDR3aa: CASSYGGDYYGYTF

abundance: .
d_gene: .
v_gene: TRBV27
j_gene: TRBJ1-2
CDR3nt: TGTGCCAGCAGTTTCCACCCACAAGGCGACAGGTTCTATGGCTACACCTTC
CDR3aa: CASSFHPQGDRFYGYTF